The 20 T cell receptor beta chains given below trace back to one sample, sequenced in a study of neurological immune-mediated disorders. TCRdb reanalysed the 5' RACE reads using MiXCR and keeps one entry per CDR3 protein. The sample carries 28,000 or so distinct CDR3 sequences, roughly 15% recorded once. The sequencing sample was made of PBMCs. These receptors were taken from a man between 65 and 85 years old in good health.

The sample holds many counts of this clonotype. V and J are TRBV9 and TRBJ2-3, with D maybe TRBD2 (5 bases). The CDR3 loop spans 16 amino acids. With 3 bases removed from V and 0 bases from J, the gap between germline ends came to 14 bases. Germline lookup yields CDR1 SGDLS and CDR2 YYNGEE. The CDR3 region has the DNA TGTGCCAGCAGCGGGGAGCCGCAGAGCAGCACAGATACGCAGTATTTT. Residues: CASSGEPQSSTDTQYF.

This clonotype was observed many times. The J gene is TRBJ2-7, the V gene TRBV6-2 or TRBV6-3, with D uncertain. The CDR3 sequence is 11 residues long. The germline CDR1 and CDR2 sequences are MNHEY and SVGEGT. Trimming shortened V by 4 bases and J by 4 bases, and 5 bases separated the two germline ends. DNA for the CDR3: TGTGCCAGCAGTTTCGCGTACGAGCAGTACTTC. Translated: CASSFAYEQYF.

This clonotype was picked up many times. The genes are TRBV4-3 and TRBJ2-2; 7 nucleotides agree with TRBD2. The germline V gene has CDR1 LGHNA and CDR2 YSLEER. The CDR3 runs to 16 residues. V lost 1 base and J lost 2; bases outside the gene matches: 4. The CDR3 loop is CASSQGGGDNTGELFF. CDR3 nucleotides: TGCGCCAGCAGCCAAGGGGGGGGGGACAACACCGGGGAGCTGTTTTTT.

This clonotype was found many times. J is TRBJ1-5 and V is TRBV6-1; possible D gene TRBD1, 6 bases. The V and J ends lost 4 bases and 11 bases respectively, with 27 bases between them. Germline CDR1 and CDR2: MNHNS and SASEGT. CDR3 length: 17 amino acids. CDR3 nucleotide sequence: TGTGCCAGCAGTGGGGGTCCGGGACAAGGGGTGTATTCGGCCCAGCATTTT. Its protein product is CASSGGPGQGVYSAQHF.

This clonotype was recorded many times. The chain recombines TRBV18 with TRBJ2-7; tentative D call: TRBD2 (6 bases). The CDR3 spans 16 residues. Germline values: CDR1 KGHSH, CDR2 LQKENI. Trimming removed 2 bases at V and 1 base at J, with 15 bases between. CDR3 DNA sequence: TGTGCCAGCTCACCATATGGGGGGTCCACGTCCTACGAGCAGTACTTC. This encodes CASSPYGGSTSYEQYF.

At least ten counts were recorded for this clonotype. This chain joins TRBV12-3 or TRBV12-4 and TRBJ1-1; D remains unclear. V dropped 2 bases and J dropped 11 bases, with 15 bases sitting between them. The CDR3 sequence is 13 residues long. CDR3 in DNA: TGTGCCAGCAGTTTACCCAGCCCGGGCGGGGCTTTCTTT. Its translation is CASSLPSPGGAFF.

This clonotype has ten or more counts. The chain carries TRBV11-2 and TRBJ2-4, with 9 bases that match TRBD1. The V segment lost 5 bases and the J segment 9 bases; nucleotides outside the gene matches: 8. CDR3 length equals 14 residues. CDR1 SGHAT and CDR2 FQNNGV come from the germline V gene. CDR3 bases: TGTGCCAGCAGCCCAGGGACAGGGTTAGGCATTCAGTACTTC. Translation: CASSPGTGLGIQYF.

This clonotype was picked up many times. The CDR3 bases are TGTGCCAGTAGTATACCGTGGACGGAGAGCTCCTACAATGAGCAGTTCTTC. This sequence encodes CASSIPWTESSYNEQFF. The genes are TRBV19 and TRBJ2-1, with D unclear. Per germline, CDR1 LNHDA and CDR2 SQIVND (reference sequence). The CDR3 contains 17 residues. Trimming removed 2 bases at V and 0 bases at J, with 14 bases between.

This clonotype was detected ten times or more. The chain joins TRBV18 to TRBJ1-5; possibly TRBD1 for D (6 bases). The CDR3 is 19 residues long. The V gene's germline CDR1 is KGHSH and CDR2 LQKENI. Trimming cost V 5 bases and J 0 bases, with 23 bases left between them. The CDR3, as DNA: TGTGCCAGCTCATCGAGGCTCGGGGGCCCCCCTTATAGCAATCAGCCCCAGCATTTT. It is translated as CASSSRLGGPPYSNQPQHF.

This clonotype has ten or more counts. The genes are TRBV9 and TRBJ1-2; D is unclear. There are 17 residues in the CDR3. V gave up 2 bases and J gave up 0 bases, with 17 bases separating them. Per germline, CDR1 SGDLS and CDR2 YYNGEE. CDR3 in amino acids: CASSVLPTLRANYGYTF. The CDR3 nucleotides read TGTGCCAGCAGCGTTCTACCGACTTTACGGGCTAACTATGGCTACACCTTC. The full variable domain, in which reference TRBV9 and TRBJ1-2 provide the parts outside the CDR3, is DSGVTQTPKHLITATGQRVTLRCSPRSGDLSVYWYQQSLDQGLQFLIQYYNGEERAKGNILERFSAQQFPDLHSELNLSSLELGDSALYFCASSVLPTLRANYGYTFGSGTRLTVV.

Many counts were recorded for this clonotype. The genes are TRBV7-3 and TRBJ2-5; maybe TRBD1 (5 bases). The V end lost 4 bases, the J end lost 3 bases, and 9 bases lay between the germline ends. This CDR3 has 13 amino acids. The germline V gene has CDR1 SGHTA and CDR2 FQGTGA. CDR3 sequence (DNA): TGTGCCAGCAGCTATACAGGAAAAGAGACCCAGTACTTC. Encoded protein: CASSYTGKETQYF. Combining the CDR3 with reference TRBV7-3 and TRBJ2-5 gives the whole variable domain GAGVSQTPSNKVTEKGKYVELRCDPISGHTALYWYRQSLGQGPEFLIYFQGTGAADDSGLPNDRFFAVRPEGSVSTLKIQRTERGDSAVYLCASSYTGKETQYFGPGTRLLVL.

The rearrangement joins TRBV3-1 to TRBJ1-2, with no clear D. The CDR3 contains 14 residues. CDR1 LGHDT and CDR2 YNNKEL come from the germline V gene (reference sequence). With 8 bases removed from V and 4 bases from J, the gap between germline ends came to 17 bases. The CDR3 is CASVKKGASYGYTF. The CDR3 region has the DNA TGTGCCAGCGTAAAAAAGGGAGCTAGCTATGGCTACACCTTC. Based on the CDR3 plus reference TRBV3-1 and TRBJ1-2, the full variable domain is DTAVSQTPKYLVTQMGNDKSIKCEQNLGHDTMYWYKQDSKKFLKIMFSYNNKELIINETVPNRFSPKSPDKAHLNLHINSLELGDSAVYFCASVKKGASYGYTFGSGTRLTVV.

This clonotype was picked up many times. V usage is TRBV7-9 and J usage is TRBJ1-1, with 12 positions matching TRBD1. The germline V gene encodes CDR1 SEHNR and CDR2 FQNEAQ (reference sequence). The CDR3 consists of 16 residues. V gave up 5 bases and J gave up 8 bases; unmatched junction bases: 12. The CDR3 here is CASSPRGQGAPSEAFF. CDR3 DNA: TGTGCCAGCAGCCCTCGGGGACAGGGGGCTCCATCAGAAGCTTTCTTT.

About this clonotype: At one end, the junction sequence differs from germline, possibly due to a read error. The chain carries TRBV5-1 and TRBJ2-2; the D gene is possibly TRBD1 (6 bases). The CDR3 runs to 13 residues. Germline-derived CDR1 and CDR2 are SGHRS and YFSETQ. The CDR3 DNA reads as TGCGCCAGCGGCTTACAGGGCACCGAGGAGCTGTTTTTT. Its translation: CASGLQGTEELFF. Supplemented by reference TRBV5-1 and TRBJ2-2, the full variable domain reads KAGVTQTPRYLIKTRGQQVTLSCSPISGHRSVSWYQQTPGQGLQFLFEYFSETQRNKGNFPGRFSGRQFSNSRSEMNVSTLELGDSALYLCASGLQGTEELFFGEGSRLTVL.

This clonotype was recorded at least ten times. The gene calls are TRBV7-8 and TRBJ2-7, with 7 bases lining up with TRBD1. Trimming took 0 bases from V and 3 from J; bases not matched to a gene: 11. Germline V gene lookup returns CDR1 SGHVS and CDR2 FQNEAQ. CDR3 size: 17 residues. The CDR3 spells CASSLALPGQIHYEQYF. CDR3 in DNA: TGTGCCAGCAGCTTAGCACTTCCGGGACAGATACACTACGAGCAGTACTTC.

At least ten counts were recorded for this clonotype. The chain carries TRBV28 and TRBJ2-5; 8 nucleotides match TRBD1. This CDR3 is 17 amino acids long. CDR1 and CDR2 (germline): MDHEN, SYDVKM. Trimming removed 2 bases from V and 2 bases from J; junction bases left unmatched: 10. The CDR3 DNA sequence: TGTGCCAGCAGTTTACTTGGACAGGGAATAGGGCAAGAGACCCAGTACTTC. Protein: CASSLLGQGIGQETQYF.

This clonotype was detected many times. The chain links TRBV4-2 to TRBJ1-4; perhaps TRBD1 as D (5 bases). Germline V gene lookup returns CDR1 LGHNA and CDR2 YNFKEQ. The CDR3 loop spans 15 amino acids. V shed 1 base and J shed 6 bases, with 12 bases lying between them. The CDR3 region has the DNA TGTGCCAGCAGCCAAGCTTCTGGGGGGGATGAAAAACTGTTTTTT. Protein: CASSQASGGDEKLFF.

This clonotype has a count of ten or more. This chain joins TRBV5-1 and TRBJ1-3; D is perhaps TRBD1 (6 bases). In germline, CDR1 is SGHRS, CDR2 YFSETQ. The V end lost 5 bases, the J end lost 0 bases, and 9 bases lay between the germline ends. The CDR3 is made up of 14 amino acids. The CDR3 spells CASRPDSSGNTIYF. The CDR3 nucleotides read TGCGCCAGCAGACCGGACAGCTCTGGAAACACCATATATTTT. Filled out from reference TRBV5-1 and TRBJ1-3, the complete variable domain reads KAGVTQTPRYLIKTRGQQVTLSCSPISGHRSVSWYQQTPGQGLQFLFEYFSETQRNKGNFPGRFSGRQFSNSRSEMNVSTLELGDSALYLCASRPDSSGNTIYFGEGSWLTVV.

This clonotype was counted ten times or more. The rearrangement links TRBV9 to TRBJ2-4; D possibly corresponds to TRBD2 (5 bases). The length of the CDR3 is 10 residues. Germline CDR1 reads SGDLS; CDR2 reads YYNGEE. CDR3 amino acids: CASGGNIQYF. In DNA form, the CDR3 reads TGTGCAAGCGGAGGAAACATTCAGTACTTC.

This clonotype occurred many times. This chain links TRBV20-1 with TRBJ1-3; 10 nucleotides line up with TRBD1. The CDR3 has 14 residues. The germline V gene has CDR1 DFQATT and CDR2 SNEGSKA (reference sequence). V was pared by 3 bases and J by 3 bases, with 2 bases of the junction left unmatched. In nucleotides, the CDR3 is TGCAGTGCTAGGGACAGGGGGTTTGGAAACACCATATATTTT. It is translated as CSARDRGFGNTIYF.